This is a list of T cell receptor beta chains from one sample in a study of OX40 agonist ivuxolimab in advanced cancers. Data came from immunoSEQ multiplex PCR; TCRdb stores just in-frame clones and leaves some out. Of some 40,000 clones detected, around 92% appear once; the ten largest clones hold roughly 15%. Material: CD4+ or CD8+ T cells sorted from blood, obtained in a trial of the OX40 agonist ivuxolimab. The receptors shown here come from an adult with an advanced solid tumor such as melanoma, head and neck, liver or kidney cancer. CDR3s include the opening cysteine and the closing phenylalanine or tryptophan. D genes are given only for firm matches. Clone size is given for some rows only: seen once, a few or many times, or a class if the clone is expanded.

cdr3_nt: TGTGCCAGCAGCTTTTCTTCAGAAAGGGATGAGCAGTTCTTC
cdr3_aa: CASSFSSERDEQFF
j_call: TRBJ2-1
clone_size: .
v_call: TRBV7-9
d_call: .

cdr3_nt: TGCAGCGTAATAGGGACTAGGGGCTACGAGCAGTACTTC
cdr3_aa: CSVIGTRGYEQYF
j_call: TRBJ2-7
clone_size: .
v_call: TRBV29-1
d_call: TRBD2

cdr3_nt: TGTGCCAGCAGTGAAAGCCCTAATAGCGGGCTATCGGAGACCCAGTACTTC
cdr3_aa: CASSESPNSGLSETQYF
j_call: TRBJ2-5
clone_size: .
v_call: TRBV2
d_call: TRBD2

cdr3_nt: TGTGCCAGCAGTAAGAGCGGGATGGGCTACGAGCAGTACTTC
cdr3_aa: CASSKSGMGYEQYF
j_call: TRBJ2-7
clone_size: .
v_call: TRBV2
d_call: TRBD2

cdr3_nt: TGTGCCTGGAGTGTACATTTTGGGTACTTATCGAACACTGAAGCTTTCTTT
cdr3_aa: CAWSVHFGYLSNTEAFF
j_call: TRBJ1-1
clone_size: .
v_call: TRBV30
d_call: .

cdr3_nt: TGTGCCAGCAGCTTAGGACCGGGTAACTCCTACGAGCAGTACTTC
cdr3_aa: CASSLGPGNSYEQYF
j_call: TRBJ2-7
clone_size: .
v_call: TRBV11-2
d_call: .

cdr3_nt: TGCAGCGTGGGGCGGACTAGCATCGACAATGAGCAGTTCTTC
cdr3_aa: CSVGRTSIDNEQFF
j_call: TRBJ2-1
clone_size: .
v_call: TRBV29-1
d_call: TRBD2

cdr3_nt: TGTGCCAGCAGTTTTCGGGGTTTGAGCTCCTACGAGCAGTACTTC
cdr3_aa: CASSFRGLSSYEQYF
j_call: TRBJ2-7
clone_size: .
v_call: TRBV28
d_call: .

cdr3_nt: TGCGCCAGCAGCTTGGGGGACTACCGACCGGATCTCGAGCAGTACTTC
cdr3_aa: CASSLGDYRPDLEQYF
j_call: TRBJ2-7
clone_size: .
v_call: TRBV5-1
d_call: TRBD2

cdr3_nt: TGTGCCAGCAGTGTTGCAGGGTTTAATCAGCCCCAGCATTTT
cdr3_aa: CASSVAGFNQPQHF
j_call: TRBJ1-5
clone_size: .
v_call: TRBV2
d_call: .

cdr3_nt: TGTGCCAGCAGTCCAATCGTACTGGCCAATGAGCAGTTCTTC
cdr3_aa: CASSPIVLANEQFF
j_call: TRBJ2-1
clone_size: .
v_call: TRBV16
d_call: .

cdr3_nt: TGTGCCAGCAGTTTTAGCCCCCAGACAGATTACGAGCAGTACTTC
cdr3_aa: CASSFSPQTDYEQYF
j_call: TRBJ2-7
clone_size: .
v_call: TRBV28
d_call: .

cdr3_nt: TGCAGTGCTAGGGGGTACTACGAGCAGTACTTC
cdr3_aa: CSARGYYEQYF
j_call: TRBJ2-7
clone_size: .
v_call: TRBV20-1
d_call: .

cdr3_nt: TGCAGCGCCCGACTAATCTTGGGGACAGAGGGCTACACCTTC
cdr3_aa: CSARLILGTEGYTF
j_call: TRBJ1-2
clone_size: .
v_call: TRBV29-1
d_call: TRBD1

cdr3_nt: TGTGCCAGCAGTTACGGGACAGGGGCCAATCAGCCCCAGCATTTT
cdr3_aa: CASSYGTGANQPQHF
j_call: TRBJ1-5
clone_size: .
v_call: TRBV6-5
d_call: TRBD1

cdr3_nt: TGCGCCAGCAGTGAAGGAAGGGTTGACTATGGCTACACCTTC
cdr3_aa: CASSEGRVDYGYTF
j_call: TRBJ1-2
clone_size: once
v_call: TRBV10-2
d_call: .

cdr3_nt: TGTGCCAGCAGTTACTCGGGAGGGAGTAATCAGCCCCAGCATTTT
cdr3_aa: CASSYSGGSNQPQHF
j_call: TRBJ1-5
clone_size: .
v_call: TRBV6-5
d_call: .

cdr3_nt: TGTGCCAGTAGTACAGGACAGGGGCCCGACGAGCAGTACTTC
cdr3_aa: CASSTGQGPDEQYF
j_call: TRBJ2-7
clone_size: .
v_call: TRBV19
d_call: TRBD1

cdr3_nt: TGCGCCAGCAGCCAAGGGGGCGGGCTAGGGGAGACCCAGTACTTC
cdr3_aa: CASSQGGGLGETQYF
j_call: TRBJ2-5
clone_size: .
v_call: TRBV4-3
d_call: .